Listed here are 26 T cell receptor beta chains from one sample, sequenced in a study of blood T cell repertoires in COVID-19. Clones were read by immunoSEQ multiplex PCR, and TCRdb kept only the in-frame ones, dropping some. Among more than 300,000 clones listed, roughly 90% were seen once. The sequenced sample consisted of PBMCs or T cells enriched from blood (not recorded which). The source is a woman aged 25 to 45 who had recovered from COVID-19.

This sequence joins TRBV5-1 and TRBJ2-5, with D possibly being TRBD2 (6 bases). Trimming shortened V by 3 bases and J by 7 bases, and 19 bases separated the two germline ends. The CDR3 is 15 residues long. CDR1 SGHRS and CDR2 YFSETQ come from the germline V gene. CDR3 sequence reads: CASSYDRGLSVTQYF. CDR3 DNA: TGCGCCAGCAGCTACGACAGAGGACTATCGGTGACCCAGTACTTC.

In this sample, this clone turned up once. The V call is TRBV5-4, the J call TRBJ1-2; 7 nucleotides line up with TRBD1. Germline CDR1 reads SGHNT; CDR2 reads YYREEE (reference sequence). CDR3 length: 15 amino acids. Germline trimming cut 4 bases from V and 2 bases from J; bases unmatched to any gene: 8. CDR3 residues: CASSQGQSHNYGYTF. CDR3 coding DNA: TGTGCCAGCAGCCAGGGACAGAGCCACAACTATGGCTACACCTTC.

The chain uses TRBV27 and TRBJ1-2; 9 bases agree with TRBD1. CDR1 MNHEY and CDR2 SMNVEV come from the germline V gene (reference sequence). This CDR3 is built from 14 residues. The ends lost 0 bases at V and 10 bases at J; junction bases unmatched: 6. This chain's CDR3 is CASSLSGTGNPYTF. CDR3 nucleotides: TGTGCCAGCAGTTTATCCGGGACAGGGAATCCCTACACCTTC.

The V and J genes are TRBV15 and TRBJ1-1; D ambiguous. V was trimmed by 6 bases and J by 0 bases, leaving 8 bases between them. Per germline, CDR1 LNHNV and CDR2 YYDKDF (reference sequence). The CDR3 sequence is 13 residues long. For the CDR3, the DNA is TGTGCCACCAGGGGAGTGGTGAACACTGAAGCTTTCTTT. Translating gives CATRGVVNTEAFF.

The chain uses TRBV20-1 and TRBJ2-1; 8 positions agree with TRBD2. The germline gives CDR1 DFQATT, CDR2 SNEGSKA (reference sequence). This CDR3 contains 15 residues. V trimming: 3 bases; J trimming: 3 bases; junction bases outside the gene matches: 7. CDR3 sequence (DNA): TGCAGTGCTAGTGCCCAGCGGGGGCACTACAATGAGCAGTTCTTC. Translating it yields CSASAQRGHYNEQFF.

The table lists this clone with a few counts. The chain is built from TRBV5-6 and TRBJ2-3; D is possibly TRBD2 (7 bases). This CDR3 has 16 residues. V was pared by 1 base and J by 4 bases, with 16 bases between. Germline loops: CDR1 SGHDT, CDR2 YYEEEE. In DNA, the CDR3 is TGTGCCAGCAGCTTGACGGGGGGCGCTGGGGCAGATACGCAGTATTTT. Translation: CASSLTGGAGADTQYF.

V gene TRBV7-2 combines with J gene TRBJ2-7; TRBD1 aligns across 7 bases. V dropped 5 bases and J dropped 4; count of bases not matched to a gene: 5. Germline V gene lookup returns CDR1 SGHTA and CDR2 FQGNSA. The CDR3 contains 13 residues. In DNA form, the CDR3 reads TGTGCCAGCAGCGGCCAGACAGGGTACGAGCAGTACTTC. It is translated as CASSGQTGYEQYF.

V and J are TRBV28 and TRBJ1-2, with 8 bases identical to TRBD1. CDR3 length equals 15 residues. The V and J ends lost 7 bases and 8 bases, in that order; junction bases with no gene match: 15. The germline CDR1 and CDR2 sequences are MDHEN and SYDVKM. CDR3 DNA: TGTGCCAGCACAATCACCCGGACAGGGTCAGGGGGCTACACCTTC. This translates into CASTITRTGSGGYTF.

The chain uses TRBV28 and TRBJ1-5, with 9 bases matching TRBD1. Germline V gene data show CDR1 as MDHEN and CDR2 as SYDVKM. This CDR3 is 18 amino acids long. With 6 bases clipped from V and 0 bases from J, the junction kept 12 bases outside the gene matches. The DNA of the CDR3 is TGTGCCAGCAGGCCAAGGACAGGGGTATTACGTAGCAATCAGCCCCAGCATTTT. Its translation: CASRPRTGVLRSNQPQHF.

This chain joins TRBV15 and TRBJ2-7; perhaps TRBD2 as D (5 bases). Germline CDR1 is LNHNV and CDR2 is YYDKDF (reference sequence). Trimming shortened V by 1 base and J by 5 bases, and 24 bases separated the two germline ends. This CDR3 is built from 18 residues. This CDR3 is CATSRVGPGRRRSDEQYF. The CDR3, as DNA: TGTGCCACCAGCAGAGTTGGACCCGGACGGAGGCGGAGCGACGAGCAGTACTTC.

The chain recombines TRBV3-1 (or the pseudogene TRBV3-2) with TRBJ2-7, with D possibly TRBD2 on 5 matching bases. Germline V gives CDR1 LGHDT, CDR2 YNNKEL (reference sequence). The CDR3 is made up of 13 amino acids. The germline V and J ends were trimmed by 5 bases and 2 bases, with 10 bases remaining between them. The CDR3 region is CASSTRGAYEQYF. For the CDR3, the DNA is TGTGCCAGCAGCACCCGGGGAGCCTACGAGCAGTACTTC.

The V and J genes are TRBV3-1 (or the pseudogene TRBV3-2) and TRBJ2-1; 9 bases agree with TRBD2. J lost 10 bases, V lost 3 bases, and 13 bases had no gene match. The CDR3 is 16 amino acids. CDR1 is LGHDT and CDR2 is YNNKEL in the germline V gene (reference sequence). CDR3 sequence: CASSHPLALAGNEQFF. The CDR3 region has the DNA TGTGCCAGCAGCCACCCACTGGCGCTAGCGGGGAACGAGCAGTTCTTC.

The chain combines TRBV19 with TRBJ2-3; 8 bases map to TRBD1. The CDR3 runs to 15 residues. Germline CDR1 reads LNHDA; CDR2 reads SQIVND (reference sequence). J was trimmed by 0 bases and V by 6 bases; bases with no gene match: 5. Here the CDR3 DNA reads TGTGCCAGTAGCAGGACAGGGTCTAGCACAGATACGCAGTATTTT. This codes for CASSRTGSSTDTQYF.

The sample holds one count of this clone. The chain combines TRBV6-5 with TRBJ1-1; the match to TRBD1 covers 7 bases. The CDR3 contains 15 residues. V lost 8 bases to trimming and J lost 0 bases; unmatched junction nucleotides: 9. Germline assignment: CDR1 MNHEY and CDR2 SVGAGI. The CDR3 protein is CASGGGTAMNTEAFF. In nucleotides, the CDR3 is TGTGCCAGCGGCGGAGGGACAGCGATGAACACTGAAGCTTTCTTT.

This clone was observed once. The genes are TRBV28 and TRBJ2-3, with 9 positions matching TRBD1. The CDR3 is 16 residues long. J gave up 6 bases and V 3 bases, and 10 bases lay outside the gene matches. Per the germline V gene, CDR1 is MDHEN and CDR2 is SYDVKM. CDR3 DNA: TGTGCCAGCAGTTTGGACAGGGGTAGCGGGCCTGATACGCAGTATTTT. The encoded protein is CASSLDRGSGPDTQYF.

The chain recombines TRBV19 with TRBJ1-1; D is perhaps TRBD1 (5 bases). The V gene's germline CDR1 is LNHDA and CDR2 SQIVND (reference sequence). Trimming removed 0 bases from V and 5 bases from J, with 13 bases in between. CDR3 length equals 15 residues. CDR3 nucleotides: TGTGCCAGTAGTATAGAGAGGGGAGGGGAAACTGAAGCTTTCTTT. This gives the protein CASSIERGGETEAFF.

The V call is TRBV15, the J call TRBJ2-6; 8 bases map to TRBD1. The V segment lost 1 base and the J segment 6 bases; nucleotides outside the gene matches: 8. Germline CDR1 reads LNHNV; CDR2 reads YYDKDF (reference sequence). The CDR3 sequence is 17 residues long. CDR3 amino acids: CATSRGSGGAKANVLTF. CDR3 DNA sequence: TGTGCCACCAGCAGAGGCTCAGGGGGCGCAAAGGCCAACGTCCTGACTTTC.

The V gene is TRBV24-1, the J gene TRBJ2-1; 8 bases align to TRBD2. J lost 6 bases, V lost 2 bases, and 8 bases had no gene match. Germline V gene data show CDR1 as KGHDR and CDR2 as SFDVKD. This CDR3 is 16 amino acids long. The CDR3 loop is CATSDSSSGHANEQFF. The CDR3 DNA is TGTGCCACCAGTGATTCCTCTAGCGGGCATGCCAATGAGCAGTTCTTC.

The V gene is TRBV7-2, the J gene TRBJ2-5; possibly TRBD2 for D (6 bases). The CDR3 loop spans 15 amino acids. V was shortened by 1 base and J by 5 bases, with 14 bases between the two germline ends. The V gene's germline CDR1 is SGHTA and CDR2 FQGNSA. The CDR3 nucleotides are TGTGCCAGCAGCTTAGTGCGGGGCCTCGGGGAGACCCAGTACTTC. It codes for CASSLVRGLGETQYF.

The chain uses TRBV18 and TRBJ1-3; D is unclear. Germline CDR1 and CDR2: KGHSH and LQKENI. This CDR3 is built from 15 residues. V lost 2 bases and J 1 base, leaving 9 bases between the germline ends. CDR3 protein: CASSPNRLSGNTIYF. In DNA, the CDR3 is TGTGCCAGCTCACCAAACCGACTTTCTGGAAACACCATATATTTT.

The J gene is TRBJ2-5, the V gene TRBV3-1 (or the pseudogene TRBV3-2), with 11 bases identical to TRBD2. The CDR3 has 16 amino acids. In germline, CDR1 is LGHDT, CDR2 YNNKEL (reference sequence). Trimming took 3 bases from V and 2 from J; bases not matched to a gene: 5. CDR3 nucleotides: TGTGCCAGCAGCCAGGGGACTAGCGGATTTCAAGAGACCCAGTACTTC. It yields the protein CASSQGTSGFQETQYF.

In DNA, the CDR3 is TGCGCCAGCAGCTTGGGATCGGGGAAAAATGGCTACACCTTC. It is translated as CASSLGSGKNGYTF. The gene calls are TRBV5-1 and TRBJ1-2; D gene ambiguous. The CDR3 sequence is 14 residues long. Germline V lookup: CDR1 SGHRS, CDR2 YFSETQ. V was trimmed by 0 bases and J by 6 bases, leaving 12 bases between them.

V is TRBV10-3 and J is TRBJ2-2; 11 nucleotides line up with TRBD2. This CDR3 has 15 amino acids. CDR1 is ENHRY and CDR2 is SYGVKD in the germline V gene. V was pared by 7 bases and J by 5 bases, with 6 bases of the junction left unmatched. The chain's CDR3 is CAITQLAGATGELFF. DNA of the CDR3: TGTGCCATCACTCAACTAGCGGGAGCAACCGGGGAGCTGTTTTTT.

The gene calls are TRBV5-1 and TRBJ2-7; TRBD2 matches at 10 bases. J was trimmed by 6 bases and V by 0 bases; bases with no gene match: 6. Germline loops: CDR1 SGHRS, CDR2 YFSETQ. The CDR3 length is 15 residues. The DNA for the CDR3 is TGCGCCAGCAGCTTGGCTAGCGGGGGACCCCGCGAGCAGTACTTC. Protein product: CASSLASGGPREQYF.

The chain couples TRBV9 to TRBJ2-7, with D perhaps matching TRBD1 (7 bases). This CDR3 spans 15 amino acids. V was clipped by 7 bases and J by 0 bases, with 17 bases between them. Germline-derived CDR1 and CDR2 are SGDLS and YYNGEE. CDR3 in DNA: TGTGCCAGCTCTCCTGGGGGGACAGCCTCCTACGAGCAGTACTTC. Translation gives CASSPGGTASYEQYF. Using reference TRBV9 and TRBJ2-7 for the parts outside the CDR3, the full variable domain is DSGVTQTPKHLITATGQRVTLRCSPRSGDLSVYWYQQSLDQGLQFLIQYYNGEERAKGNILERFSAQQFPDLHSELNLSSLELGDSALYFCASSPGGTASYEQYFGPGTRLTVT.

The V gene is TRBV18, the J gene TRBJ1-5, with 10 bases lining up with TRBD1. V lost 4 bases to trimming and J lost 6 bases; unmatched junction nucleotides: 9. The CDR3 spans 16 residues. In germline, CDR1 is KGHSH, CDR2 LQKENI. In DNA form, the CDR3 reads TGTGCCAGCTCACGAAGACAGGGGGCTCGGGGTCAGCCCCAGCATTTT. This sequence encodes CASSRRQGARGQPQHF. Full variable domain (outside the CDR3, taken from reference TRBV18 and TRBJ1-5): NAGVMQNPRHLVRRRGQEARLRCSPMKGHSHVYWYRQLPEEGLKFMVYLQKENIIDESGMPKERFSAEFPKEGPSILRIQQVVRGDSAAYFCASSRRQGARGQPQHFGDGTRLSIL.